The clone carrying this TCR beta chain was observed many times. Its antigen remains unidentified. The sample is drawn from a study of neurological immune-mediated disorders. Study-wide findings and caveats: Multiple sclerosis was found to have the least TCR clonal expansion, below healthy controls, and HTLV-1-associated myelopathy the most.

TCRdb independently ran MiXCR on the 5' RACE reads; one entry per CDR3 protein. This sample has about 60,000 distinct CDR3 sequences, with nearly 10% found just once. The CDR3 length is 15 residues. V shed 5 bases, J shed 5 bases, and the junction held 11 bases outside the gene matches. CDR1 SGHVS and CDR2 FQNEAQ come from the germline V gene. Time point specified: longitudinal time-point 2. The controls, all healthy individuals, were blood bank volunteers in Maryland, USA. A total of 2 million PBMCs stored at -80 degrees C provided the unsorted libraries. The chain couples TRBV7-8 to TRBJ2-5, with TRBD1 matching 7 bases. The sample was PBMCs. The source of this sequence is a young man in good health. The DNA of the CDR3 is TGTGCCAGCAGCCGGGACAGCTTTCCGCGGGAGACCCAGTACTTC. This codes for CASSRDSFPRETQYF.